This TCR beta chain was recovered during a study of graft-versus-host responses after intestinal transplantation. Whole-study context: Recipients had transplants, and these were multivisceral, liver-intestinal, or isolated intestinal.

Comment on this clone: The target antigen is unknown.

The protocol was immunoSEQ multiplex PCR, while the TCRdb copy is restricted to in-frame clones and leaves out a portion. The data contain over 80,000 clones, 75% to 95% of them singletons. Germline lookup yields CDR1 LNHNV and CDR2 YYDKDF (reference sequence). The J segment lost 6 bases and the V segment lost 3 bases, leaving 14 bases of the junction unmatched. The CDR3 sequence is 18 residues long. V and J are TRBV15 and TRBJ2-2, with 9 bases aligning to TRBD1. The sequencing used unstimulated CD4+ T cells sorted from spleen or lymph node cells, collected before transplant. The sequence came from a human donor who was the organ donor for an intestinal transplant. In DNA, the CDR3 is TGTGCCACCAGCAGGGCTATGGACAGGGGTCGCCGGTCCGGGGAGCTGTTTTTT. Residues: CATSRAMDRGRRSGELFF.